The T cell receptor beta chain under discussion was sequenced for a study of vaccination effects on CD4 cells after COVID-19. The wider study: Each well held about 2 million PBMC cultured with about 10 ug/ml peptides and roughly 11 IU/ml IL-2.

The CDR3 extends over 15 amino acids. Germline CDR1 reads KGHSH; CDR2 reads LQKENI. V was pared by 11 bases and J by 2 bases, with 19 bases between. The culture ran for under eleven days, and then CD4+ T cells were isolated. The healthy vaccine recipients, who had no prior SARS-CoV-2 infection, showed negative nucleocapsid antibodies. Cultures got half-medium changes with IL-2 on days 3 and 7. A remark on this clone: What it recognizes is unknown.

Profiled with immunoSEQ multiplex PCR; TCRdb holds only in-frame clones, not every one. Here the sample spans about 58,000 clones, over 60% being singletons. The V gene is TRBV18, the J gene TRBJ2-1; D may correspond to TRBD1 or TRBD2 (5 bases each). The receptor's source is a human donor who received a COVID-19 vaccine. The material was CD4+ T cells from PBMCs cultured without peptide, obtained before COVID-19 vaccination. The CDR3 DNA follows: TGTGCCGGAGGCGAGCAGGGCTTCACCTACAATGAGCAGTTCTTC. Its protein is CAGGEQGFTYNEQFF.